This entry lists 5 T cell receptor beta chains sequenced from one sample in a study of CD8 T cells in ankylosing spondylitis (dated by TCRdb to about 2017). Library prep was done by 5' RACE. Sequenced using an Illumina HiSeq 2500. TCRdb trimmed the raw reads at Q25, called clones with MiXCR and kept productive beta chains. Under each unique CDR3 protein, matching rows form one entry showing the most common genes and DNA. For this sample there are roughly 230,000 distinct CDR3 sequences; roughly 18% appear just once. Around 30% of the sample comes from the top ten. Sequenced input: blood, either unsorted or a sorted T cell fraction (not recorded which). These receptors were obtained from a male donor with ankylosing spondylitis or in good health (not recorded which).

This clonotype was observed a handful of times. The chain carries TRBV4-3 and TRBJ1-1; D might be TRBD1 (5 bases). Germline CDR1 reads LGHNA; CDR2 reads YSLEER. The CDR3 is 15 residues long. Trimming removed 0 bases from V and 1 base from J, with 9 bases in between. For the CDR3, the DNA is TGCGCCAGCAGCCAAGATACGGGACCGAACACTGAAGCTTTCTTT. This gives the protein CASSQDTGPNTEAFF.

This clonotype was counted between two and nine times. V usage is TRBV9 and J usage is TRBJ2-7; 11 nucleotides line up with TRBD1. The CDR3 has 15 amino acids. Germline V gene sequence: CDR1 SGDLS, CDR2 YYNGEE. The V gene end was trimmed by 2 bases and the J gene end by 5 bases; junction bases not matched to a gene: 6. The CDR3 region has the DNA TGTGCCAGCAGCGTCGGGACAGGGGGTATCCACGAGCAGTACTTC. It translates to CASSVGTGGIHEQYF.

The CDR3 reads CASSLAYTGRTEAFF. The CDR3 DNA follows: TGCGCCAGCAGCTTGGCCTATACAGGGCGTACTGAAGCTTTCTTT. The chain couples TRBV5-1 to TRBJ1-1; tentatively, D is TRBD1 (6 bases). Looked up from germline, CDR1 is SGHRS and CDR2 is YFSETQ. The CDR3 runs 15 residues. Trimming took 0 bases from V and 5 from J, leaving 14 bases between them.

The CDR3 nucleotides read TGTGCCATCAGTGAGTCAGAGGGATCCTACGAGCAGTACTTC. Translating it yields CAISESEGSYEQYF. This rearrangement joins TRBV10-3 to TRBJ2-7; a weak D match, TRBD2 (5 bases). The CDR3 sequence is 14 residues long. Trimming stripped 0 bases from V and 1 base from J, with 7 bases between. Germline V CDR1 and CDR2: ENHRY, SYGVKD.

In this sample, this clonotype turned up many times. V is TRBV7-6 and J is TRBJ2-1, with D maybe TRBD2 (5 bases). Between the trimmed V and J ends, which lost 5 bases and 4 bases, there was a span of 9 bases. There are 13 residues in the CDR3. Per germline, CDR1 SGHVS and CDR2 FNYEAQ. CDR3 in amino acids: CASSARGYNEQFF. The CDR3 bases are TGTGCCAGCAGCGCTCGGGGATACAATGAGCAGTTCTTC.